This T cell receptor (beta chain) was identified in a study of blood T cell repertoires in COVID-19. Study details: Samples representing acute and convalescent COVID-19 were sourced from the United States, Italy and Spain. T cells, B-cell-depleted T cells, or PBMCs supplied cDNA or gDNA.

Original methodology: Estimation of nucleated cell counts was performed using reference gene primer amplification. TCRdb keeps only in-frame clones here, not all; method: immunoSEQ multiplex PCR. The V and J calls and clone size are taken from that table; D and trimming were inferred from the DNA. The table shows some 260,000 clones, with around 90% occurring only once. The specimen sequenced was peripheral blood. This receptor was obtained from a woman aged 25 to 39 with acute or convalescent COVID-19.

CDR3 in DNA: TGTGCCAGCAGCGTCCGCGGGAGAGAATCAGATACGCAGTATTTT. Protein: CASSVRGRESDTQYF. This chain joins TRBV9 and TRBJ2-3; 7 bases fit TRBD2. The CDR3 spans 15 residues. Germline V gene data show CDR1 as SGDLS and CDR2 as YYNGEE. J was trimmed by 4 bases and V by 2 bases; bases with no gene match: 7. Based on the CDR3 plus reference TRBV9 and TRBJ2-3, the full variable domain is DSGVTQTPKHLITATGQRVTLRCSPRSGDLSVYWYQQSLDQGLQFLIQYYNGEERAKGNILERFSAQQFPDLHSELNLSSLELGDSALYFCASSVRGRESDTQYFGPGTRLTVL.